This T cell receptor (beta chain) is drawn from a study of T-cell memory formation after mild COVID-19. Overall study context: Largely, TCR clusters stayed within a single donor. Study-wide points: SARS-CoV-2 specificity of second-wave clones peaking day 37 was unconfirmed.

TCRdb reanalysed the 5' RACE reads using MiXCR and keeps one entry per CDR3 protein. The table includes approximately 300,000 distinct CDR3 sequences, approximately 8% detected once. This clonotype has just a few counts. Its target is not known. The V end was cut by 5 bases, the J end by 8 bases, with 12 bases between. The CDR3 is 12 amino acids. Germline CDR1 is SGHAT and CDR2 is FQNNGV. The specimen was PBMCs or a T cell subset sorted from them (not recorded which). The TCR was taken from a man younger than 35 who had mild COVID-19 (a few samples of this study predate the infection). Cell type and time point are not known. This chain joins TRBV11-2 and TRBJ1-2, with D maybe TRBD1 (5 bases). The CDR3: CASSLLGEGYTF. In nucleotides, the CDR3 is TGTGCCAGCAGCCTATTAGGGGAGGGCTACACCTTC.